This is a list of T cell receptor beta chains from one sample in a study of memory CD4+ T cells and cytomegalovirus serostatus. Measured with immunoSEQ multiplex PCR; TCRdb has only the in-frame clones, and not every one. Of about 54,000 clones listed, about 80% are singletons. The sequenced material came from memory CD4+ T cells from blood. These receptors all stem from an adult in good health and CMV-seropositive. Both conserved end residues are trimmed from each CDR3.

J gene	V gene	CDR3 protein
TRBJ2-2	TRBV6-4	ASSDSIGGGELF
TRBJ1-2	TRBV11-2	ASSLALHRVSDYGYT
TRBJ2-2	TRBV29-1	SVESTGAGELF
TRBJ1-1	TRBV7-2	ASSRGQGTEAF
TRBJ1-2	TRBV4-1	ASSPLVGDGYT
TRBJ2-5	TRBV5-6	ASSLLGVTGEKTQY
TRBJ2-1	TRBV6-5	ASSSPGTGGNQQF
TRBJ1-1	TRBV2	ASSALIEAF
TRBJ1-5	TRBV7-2	ASSVDPGPYQPQH
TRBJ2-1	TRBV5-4	ASSPGGPSNEQF
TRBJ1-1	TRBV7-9	ASSFGNQAF
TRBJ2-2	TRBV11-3	ASSLSLGGVNTGELF
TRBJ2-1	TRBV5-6	ASSIALSNEQF
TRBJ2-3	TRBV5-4	ASSFDDTQY
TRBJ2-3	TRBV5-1	ASSLLAGLDTQY
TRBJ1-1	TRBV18	ASSPSENTEAF
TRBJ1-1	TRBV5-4	ASSFQDRREAF
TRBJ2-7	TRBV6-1	ASSGRTSGSRNEQY
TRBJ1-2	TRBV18	ASSPARDSYGYT
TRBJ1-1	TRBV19	ASSIQPDSLEAF
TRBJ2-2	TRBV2	ASSEDTGELF
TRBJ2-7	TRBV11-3	ASSSRTSGHEQY
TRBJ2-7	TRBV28	ASSINQYEQY
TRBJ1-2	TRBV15	ATSSPGTVRISGYT
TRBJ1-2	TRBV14	ASSQDERYGYT
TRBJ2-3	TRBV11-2	ASSAAIAGGSTDTQY
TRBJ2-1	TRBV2	ASSVSEQF
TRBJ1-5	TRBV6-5	ASDSQRQPQH
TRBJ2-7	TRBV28	ASSLPGGDEQY
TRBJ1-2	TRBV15	ATSRGGVTYGYT
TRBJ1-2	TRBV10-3	AISESVVGYT
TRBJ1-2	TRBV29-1	SVEWGAPNYGYT
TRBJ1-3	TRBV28	ATTPNGFGNTIY
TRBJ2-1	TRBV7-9	ASSFGTVNEQF
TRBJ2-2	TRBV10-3	AIRSEDTGELF
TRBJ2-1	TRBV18	ATISGTDSYNEQF
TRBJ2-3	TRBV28	ASSSGGGYTDTQY
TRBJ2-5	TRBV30	AWTGWWGETQY
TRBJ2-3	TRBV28	ASSLLGTSGRTDTQY
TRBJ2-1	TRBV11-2	ASSLARTSGRYNEQF
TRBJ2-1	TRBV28	ASRGGGTYNEQF
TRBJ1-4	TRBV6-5	ASSYGGLPSEKLF
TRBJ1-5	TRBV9	ASSPDGGTGHQPQH
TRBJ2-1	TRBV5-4	ASSSGLAGEGQF
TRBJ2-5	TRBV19	ASSRAGDRPETQY
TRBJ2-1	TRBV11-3	ASSPGTGDEQF